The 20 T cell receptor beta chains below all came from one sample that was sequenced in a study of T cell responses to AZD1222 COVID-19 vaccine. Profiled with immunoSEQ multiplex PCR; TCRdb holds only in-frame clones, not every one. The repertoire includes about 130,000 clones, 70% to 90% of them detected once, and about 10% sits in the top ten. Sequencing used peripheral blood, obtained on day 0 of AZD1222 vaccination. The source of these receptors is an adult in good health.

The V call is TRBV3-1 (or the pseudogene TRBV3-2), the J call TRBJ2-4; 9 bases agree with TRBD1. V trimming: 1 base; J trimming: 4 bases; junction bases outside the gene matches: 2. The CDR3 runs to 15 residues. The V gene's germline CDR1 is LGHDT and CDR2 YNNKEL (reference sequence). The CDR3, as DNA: TGTGCCAGCAGCCAAGGTGGGACAGGGAAAAACATTCAGTACTTC. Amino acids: CASSQGGTGKNIQYF.

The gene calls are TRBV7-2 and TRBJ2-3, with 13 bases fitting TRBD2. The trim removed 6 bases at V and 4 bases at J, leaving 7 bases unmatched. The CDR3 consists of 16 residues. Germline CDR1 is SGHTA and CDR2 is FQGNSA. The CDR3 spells CASSTGLAGDADTQYF. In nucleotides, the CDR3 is TGTGCCAGCAGTACAGGACTAGCGGGAGATGCAGATACGCAGTATTTT.

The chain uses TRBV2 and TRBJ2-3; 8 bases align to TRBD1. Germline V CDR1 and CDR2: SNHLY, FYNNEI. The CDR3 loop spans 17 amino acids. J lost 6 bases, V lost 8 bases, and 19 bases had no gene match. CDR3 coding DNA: TGTGCCAGCTATAAACGCCGGGCAGGGGGCGATGCGGATACGCAGTATTTT. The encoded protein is CASYKRRAGGDADTQYF.

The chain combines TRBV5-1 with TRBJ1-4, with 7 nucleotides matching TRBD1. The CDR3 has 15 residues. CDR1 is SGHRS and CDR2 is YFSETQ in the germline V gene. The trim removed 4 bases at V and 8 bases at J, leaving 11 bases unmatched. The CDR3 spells CASSPRQGIGEKLFF. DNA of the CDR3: TGCGCCAGCAGCCCAAGACAGGGAATAGGAGAAAAACTGTTTTTT.

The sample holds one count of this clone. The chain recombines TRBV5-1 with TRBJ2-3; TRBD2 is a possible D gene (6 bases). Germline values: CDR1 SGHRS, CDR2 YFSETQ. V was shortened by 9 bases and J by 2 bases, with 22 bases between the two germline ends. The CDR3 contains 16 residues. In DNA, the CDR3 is TGCGCCATTAACCGGGAGCCAAGGGAGTTCACAGATACGCAGTATTTT. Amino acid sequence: CAINREPREFTDTQYF.

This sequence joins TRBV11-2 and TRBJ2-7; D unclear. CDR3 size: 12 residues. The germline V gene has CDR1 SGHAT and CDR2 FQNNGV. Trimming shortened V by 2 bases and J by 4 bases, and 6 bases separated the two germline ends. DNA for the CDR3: TGTGCCAGCAGCTTAAGGGCGTACGAGCAGTACTTC. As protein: CASSLRAYEQYF.

As DNA, the CDR3 is TGTGCCAGCAGCCCATCGGGGGTAAGCAATCAGCCCCAGCATTTT. It is translated as CASSPSGVSNQPQHF. V and J are TRBV4-2 and TRBJ1-5; maybe TRBD1 (5 bases). The CDR3 loop spans 15 amino acids. CDR1 LGHNA and CDR2 YNFKEQ come from the germline V gene. Trimming stripped 4 bases from V and 1 base from J, with 11 bases between.

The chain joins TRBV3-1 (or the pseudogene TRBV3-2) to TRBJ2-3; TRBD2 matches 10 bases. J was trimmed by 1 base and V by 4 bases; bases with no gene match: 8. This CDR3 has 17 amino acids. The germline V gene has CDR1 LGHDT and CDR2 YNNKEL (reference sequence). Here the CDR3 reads CASSRTTSGVGTDTQYF. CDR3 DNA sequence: TGTGCCAGCAGCCGGACAACTAGCGGGGTCGGCACAGATACGCAGTATTTT.

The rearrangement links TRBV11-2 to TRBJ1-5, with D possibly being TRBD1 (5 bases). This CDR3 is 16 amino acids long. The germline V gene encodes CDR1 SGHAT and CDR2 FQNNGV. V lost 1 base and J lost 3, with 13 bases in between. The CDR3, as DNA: TGTGCCAGCAGCTTAGGTTTTGGGGGGTACAATCAGCCCCAGCATTTT. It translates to CASSLGFGGYNQPQHF.

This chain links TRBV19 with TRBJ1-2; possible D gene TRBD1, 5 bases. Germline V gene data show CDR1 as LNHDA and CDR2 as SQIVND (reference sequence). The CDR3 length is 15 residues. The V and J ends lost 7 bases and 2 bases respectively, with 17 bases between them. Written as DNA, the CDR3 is TGTGCCAGTAATACGAGGGGAGAGGGCAACTATGGCTACACCTTC. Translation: CASNTRGEGNYGYTF.

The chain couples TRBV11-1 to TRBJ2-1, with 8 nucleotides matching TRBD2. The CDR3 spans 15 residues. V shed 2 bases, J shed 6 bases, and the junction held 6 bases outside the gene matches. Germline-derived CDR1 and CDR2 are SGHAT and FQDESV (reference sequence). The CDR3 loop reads CASSLFGLAGNEQFF. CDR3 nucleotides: TGTGCCAGCAGCTTATTCGGACTAGCAGGCAATGAGCAGTTCTTC.

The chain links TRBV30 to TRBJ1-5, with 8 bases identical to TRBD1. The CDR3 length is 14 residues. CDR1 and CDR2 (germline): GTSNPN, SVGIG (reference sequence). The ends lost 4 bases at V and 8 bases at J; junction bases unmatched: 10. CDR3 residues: CAWTKDRGSEPQHF. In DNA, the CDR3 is TGTGCCTGGACGAAAGACAGGGGAAGTGAGCCCCAGCATTTT.

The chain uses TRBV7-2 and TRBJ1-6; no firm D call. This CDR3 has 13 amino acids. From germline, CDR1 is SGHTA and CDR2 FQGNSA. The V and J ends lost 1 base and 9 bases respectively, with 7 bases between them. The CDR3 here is CASSLEVFSPLHF. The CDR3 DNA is TGTGCCAGCAGCTTAGAAGTTTTTTCACCCCTCCACTTT.

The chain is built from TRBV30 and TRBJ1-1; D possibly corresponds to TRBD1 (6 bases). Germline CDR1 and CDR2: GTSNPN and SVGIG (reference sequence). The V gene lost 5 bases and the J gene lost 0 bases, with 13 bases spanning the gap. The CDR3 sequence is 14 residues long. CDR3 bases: TGTGCCTGGCGCAGGGACATGCTGAACACTGAAGCTTTCTTT. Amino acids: CAWRRDMLNTEAFF. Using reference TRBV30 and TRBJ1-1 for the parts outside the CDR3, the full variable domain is SQTIHQWPATLVQPVGSPLSLECTVEGTSNPNLYWYRQAAGRGLQLLFYSVGIGQISSEVPQNLSASRPQDRQFILSSKKLLLSDSGFYLCAWRRDMLNTEAFFGQGTRLTVV.

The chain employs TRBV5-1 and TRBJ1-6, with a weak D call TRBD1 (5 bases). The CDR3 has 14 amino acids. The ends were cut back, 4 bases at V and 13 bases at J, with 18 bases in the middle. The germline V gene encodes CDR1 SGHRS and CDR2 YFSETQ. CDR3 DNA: TGCGCCAGCAGCGCCGGACACCGGAGGAGTCCCCTCCACTTT. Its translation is CASSAGHRRSPLHF.

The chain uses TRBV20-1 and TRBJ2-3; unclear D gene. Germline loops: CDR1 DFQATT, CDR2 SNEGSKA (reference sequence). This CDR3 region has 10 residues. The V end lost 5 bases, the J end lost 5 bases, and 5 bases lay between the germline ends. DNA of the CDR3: TGCAGTGCTCGGTTAGATACGCAGTATTTT. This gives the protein CSARLDTQYF.

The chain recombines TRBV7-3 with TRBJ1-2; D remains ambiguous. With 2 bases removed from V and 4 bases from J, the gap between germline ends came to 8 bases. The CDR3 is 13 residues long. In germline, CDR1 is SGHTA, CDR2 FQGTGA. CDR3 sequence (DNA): TGTGCCAGCAGCTTAGGAGGAGGCTATGGCTACACCTTC. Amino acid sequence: CASSLGGGYGYTF. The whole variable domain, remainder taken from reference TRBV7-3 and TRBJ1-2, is GAGVSQTPSNKVTEKGKYVELRCDPISGHTALYWYRQSLGQGPEFLIYFQGTGAADDSGLPNDRFFAVRPEGSVSTLKIQRTERGDSAVYLCASSLGGGYGYTFGSGTRLTVV.

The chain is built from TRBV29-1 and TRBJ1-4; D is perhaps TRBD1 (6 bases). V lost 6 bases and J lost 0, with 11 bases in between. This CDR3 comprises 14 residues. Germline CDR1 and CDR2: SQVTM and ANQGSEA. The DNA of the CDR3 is TGCAGCGTCCCGGACAGTGCAACTAATGAAAAACTGTTTTTT. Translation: CSVPDSATNEKLFF.

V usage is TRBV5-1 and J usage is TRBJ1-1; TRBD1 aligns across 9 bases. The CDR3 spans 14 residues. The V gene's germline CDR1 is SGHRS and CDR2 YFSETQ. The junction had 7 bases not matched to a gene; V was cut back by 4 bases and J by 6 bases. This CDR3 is CASSPRTGEAEAFF. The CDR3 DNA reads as TGCGCCAGCAGCCCCCGGACAGGGGAGGCTGAAGCTTTCTTT.

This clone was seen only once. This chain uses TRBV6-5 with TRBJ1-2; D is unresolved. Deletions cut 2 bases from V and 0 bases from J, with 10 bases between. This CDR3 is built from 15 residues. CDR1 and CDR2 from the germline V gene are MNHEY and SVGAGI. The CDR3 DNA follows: TGTGCCAGCAGTTACGGTGAGGTCCCTAACTATGGCTACACCTTC. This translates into CASSYGEVPNYGYTF.